This TCR beta chain was recorded in a study of shared clonotypes between healthy human individuals (dated by TCRdb to 2018 to 2021). In terms of the full investigation: The cohort included three men and two women between 18 and 49 years of age. For each donor, CD4 naive and CD4 memory were each given three plates, CD8 naive was given two plates, and CD8 memory was given one plate. To estimate repertoire size and how much clonotypes are shared between individuals, the study performed deep sequencing of blood TCR repertoires from about five healthy adults. Different laboratories and diverse techniques were used to prepare libraries and sequence TCR repertoires, to increase sequencing depth and limit assay-specific biases. Per donor, leukapheresis produced somewhere between about 0.9 and 9.5 billion PBMCs. General conclusions and limits of the study: Pairwise subsampling indicated that sequencing depth was expected to affect the degree of clonotype sharing among donors. Approximately 5% of naive CD4, around 3.6% of naive CD8, about 2.4% of memory CD4, and more than 0.35% of memory CD8 clonotypes were shared across several donors. Compared with non-shared clonotypes, the clonotypes found in all four sorted-subset donors had higher generation probabilities. Estimated clonotype richness was generally larger for naive than for memory subsets. Rarefaction of sorted-subset datasets indicated incomplete sequencing despite the large sequencing depth. The small number of donors limited the genetic and exposure-history diversity represented. Only blood was sampled, and tissue TCR repertoires likely differ from those in blood.

TCR CDR3 regions were amplified from genomic DNA by multiplex PCR using the deep immunoSEQ assay. Extracted genomic DNA from each cell subset was distributed evenly across all wells of several immunoSEQ 96-well plates, and each plate was treated as a replicate. For sorted subsets, each replicate PCR was loaded with roughly 190 ng genomic DNA, equivalent to 30,000 or so T cell genomes. The purified libraries were quantified using a Qubit 3.0 fluorometer, sized with a Bioanalyzer 2100, and then quantified again using the KAPA Library Quantification kit. A separate single-read 150-cycle Illumina NextSeq 550 flow cell was used to sequence each immunoSEQ 96-well plate. On the authors' methods: Because the immunoSEQ output included only junctional sequences and no quality scores, the filtering could not be the same as the filtering used for full-length reads. Sequences were annotated with PyIR, a Python wrapper for IgBLAST v1.9, and V/J genes and CDR3 were assigned using IMGT germline references. Reads were removed for weak V/J assignments (E-value above 1e-6), missing CDR3, stop codons, out-of-frame junctions, or ambiguous translated residues. V3J clonotypes were defined as sequences sharing an identical inferred V gene, J gene, and CDR3 amino acid sequence. Percentage overlap between repertoires was computed as shared unique clonotypes divided by the size of the smaller repertoire. Richness of each repertoire was evaluated using RTK rarefaction, the Chao1 estimator, and Recon v2.1 estimates of unobserved clonotypes. Generation probabilities were computed with OLGA for all TCRbeta clonotypes obtained by the gDNA method from several donors. TCRdb carries this immuneACCESS record with in-frame sequences only. Its versions omit some clonotypes, under half of them owing to an unresolved V gene in the studies checked, with the rest unexplained. V, J and clone size reflect that table, while D and trimming were determined from the DNA. In all, the sample holds 550,000 to 800,000 clones, and around 91% of those were seen once. 34% of the sample belongs to the ten largest clones.

In regard to this clone: Its antigen is not yet known. Base qualities were left out, and no much larger clone turns up one base away.

Healthy HIV-negative adults with no recently reported acute infections or vaccinations were included as donors. All donors were Caucasian adults living in Nashville, Tennessee, USA. CD8 memory samples combined magnetically selected CD45RO+ cells with CCR7-negative CD45RA+ effector memory (TemRA) cells. After blood collection by leukapheresis, PBMCs were isolated using Ficoll-Histopaque density gradient centrifugation and then cryopreserved in the vapor phase of liquid nitrogen. Purity and quantity of every magnetically sorted T cell population were checked by analytical flow cytometry. Each sorted fraction had its genomic DNA isolated and then quantified by UV absorbance on a Nanodrop 2000c. The CDR1 and CDR2 encoded by the germline V gene (reference sequence) are MNHEY and SMNVEV. V loses 0 bases of germline sequence and J loses 4 bases, and the interval between the two ends is 4 bases. The CDR3 numbers 12 residues from cysteine through phenylalanine. This entry keeps only the CDR3 DNA: 36 bases, framed from base 1.

What was sequenced was memory CD8+ T cells from PBMCs. The sample's cell subset or site label, decoded: CD45RO+ cells pooled with CCR7-negative TemRA cells. The sequence links TRBV27 to TRBJ2-7, with the D gene not confidently named. This TCR was recovered from a man between 18 and 29 years old in good health. Some clones in this sample may be carry-over from other donors' samples. The DNA sequence reads TGTGCCAGCAGTTTATCCCCTTACGAGCAGTACTTC. Its amino acids are CASSLSPYEQYF.